The 13 T cell receptor beta chains in this list originate from one sample, sequenced in a study of T-cell reconstitution after alpha-beta-depleted transplantation in children. Unique molecular identifiers were used in preparing the TCRbeta library. TCRdb passed the PCR reads through MiXCR, listing each CDR3 protein once. In the table there are 440,000 or so distinct CDR3 sequences, 43% of which are singletons. The sample here was PBMCs, taken before TCRalphabeta/CD19-depleted stem cell transplant. The receptors derive from a girl between 2 and 10 years old with aplastic anemia, due to receive a stem cell transplant.

Many counts were recorded for this clonotype. This chain links TRBV7-8 with TRBJ2-1; tentatively, D is TRBD2 (5 bases). V was trimmed by 3 bases and J by 4 bases, leaving 7 bases between them. The CDR3 contains 13 residues. Looked up from germline, CDR1 is SGHVS and CDR2 is FQNEAQ. The CDR3 spells CASSFGLYNEQFF. Here the CDR3 DNA reads TGTGCCAGCAGCTTCGGACTTTACAATGAGCAGTTCTTC.

This clonotype was counted at least ten times. This chain joins TRBV7-2 and TRBJ1-2; D is perhaps TRBD1 (5 bases). This CDR3 has 14 residues. CDR1 is SGHTA and CDR2 is FQGNSA in the germline V gene. Deletions cut 5 bases from V and 8 bases from J, with 18 bases between. Written as DNA, the CDR3 is TGTGCCAGCAGCCGCAGCGGGGGGGTGAAGGGCTACACCTTC. Protein: CASSRSGGVKGYTF.

This clonotype occurred a few times. The chain recombines TRBV20-1 with TRBJ2-1, with 14 bases fitting TRBD2. CDR3 length equals 15 residues. Germline values: CDR1 DFQATT, CDR2 SNEGSKA (reference sequence). V shed 6 bases and J 9 bases; nucleotides not matched to a gene: 10. The CDR3: CSADGGLAGEVEQFF. DNA of the CDR3: TGCAGTGCCGACGGGGGACTAGCGGGAGAAGTTGAGCAGTTCTTC.

The chain is built from TRBV29-1 and TRBJ1-1, with D possibly being TRBD1 (6 bases). V was pared by 4 bases and J by 1 base, with 10 bases between. Germline V gene data show CDR1 as SQVTM and CDR2 as ANQGSEA. There are 13 residues in the CDR3. The CDR3 protein is CSVVRRGNTEAFF. The CDR3, as DNA: TGCAGCGTTGTTCGCAGGGGGAACACTGAAGCTTTCTTT. The full variable domain, completed using reference TRBV29-1 and TRBJ1-1, is SAVISQKPSRDICQRGTSLTIQCQVDSQVTMMFWYRQQPGQSLTLIATANQGSEATYESGFVIDKFPISRPNLTFSTLTVSNMSPEDSSIYLCSVVRRGNTEAFFGQGTRLTVV.

In its sample, this clonotype was seen a few times. The chain has TRBV6-5 and TRBJ1-1; D remains ambiguous. Germline V CDR1 and CDR2: MNHEY, SVGAGI. Trimming pared 0 bases from V and 8 bases from J, leaving 7 bases between. The CDR3 has 12 amino acids. This CDR3 is CASSYSGSEAFF. The CDR3 DNA sequence: TGTGCCAGCAGTTACTCGGGATCCGAAGCTTTCTTT.

This clonotype was counted only a few times. The V and J genes are TRBV19 and TRBJ2-1; TRBD1 aligns across 10 bases. CDR1 is LNHDA and CDR2 is SQIVND in the germline V gene (reference sequence). V lost 6 bases to trimming and J lost 2 bases; unmatched junction nucleotides: 1. The CDR3 has 14 amino acids. The CDR3: CASSDRGPYNEQFF. CDR3 sequence (DNA): TGTGCCAGTAGCGACAGGGGGCCCTACAATGAGCAGTTCTTC. Full variable domain (missing parts from reference TRBV19 and TRBJ2-1): DGGITQSPKYLFRKEGQNVTLSCEQNLNHDAMYWYRQDPGQGLRLIYYSQIVNDFQKGDIAEGYSVSREKKESFPLTVTSAQKNPTAFYLCASSDRGPYNEQFFGPGTRLTVL.

The chain recombines TRBV20-1 with TRBJ2-5; 10 nucleotides agree with TRBD2. The CDR3 sequence is 14 residues long. Germline assignment: CDR1 DFQATT and CDR2 SNEGSKA (reference sequence). V lost 5 bases to trimming and J lost 4 bases; unmatched junction nucleotides: 7. CDR3 loop: CSAESGRAPETQYF. In DNA form, the CDR3 reads TGCAGTGCTGAAAGCGGGAGGGCCCCAGAGACCCAGTACTTC.

The rearrangement uses TRBV20-1 and TRBJ1-4, with 7 nucleotides matching TRBD1. This CDR3 has 15 residues. With V trimmed by 1 base and J by 4 bases, 6 bases remained unmatched. Germline V gene lookup returns CDR1 DFQATT and CDR2 SNEGSKA (reference sequence). For the CDR3, the DNA is TGCAGTGCTAGAGCCGTGGACAGGAGTAATGAAAAACTGTTTTTT. It encodes CSARAVDRSNEKLFF.

This sequence joins TRBV28 and TRBJ2-5, with D possibly being TRBD1 or TRBD2 (5 bases each). The CDR3 is 15 residues long. Trimming pared 7 bases from V and 4 bases from J, leaving 19 bases between. CDR1 is MDHEN, CDR2 SYDVKM, per germline. The CDR3 DNA follows: TGTGCCAGCACATCGTCCCCGGGGCTCGGAGAGACCCAGTACTTC. Its protein product is CASTSSPGLGETQYF.

This clonotype was counted many times. This chain uses TRBV30 with TRBJ2-1; TRBD2 agrees at 10 bases. Germline values: CDR1 GTSNPN, CDR2 SVGIG (reference sequence). The CDR3 contains 13 residues. V lost 6 bases to trimming and J lost 3 bases; unmatched junction nucleotides: 2. CDR3 sequence reads: CACTSGNYNEQFF. Written as DNA, the CDR3 is TGTGCCTGTACTAGCGGGAACTACAATGAGCAGTTCTTC.

The chain couples TRBV20-1 to TRBJ1-5, with 9 positions matching TRBD1. This CDR3 is 14 amino acids long. The V segment lost 4 bases and the J segment 4 bases; nucleotides outside the gene matches: 5. Germline V lookup: CDR1 DFQATT, CDR2 SNEGSKA (reference sequence). This CDR3 reads CSAKAGTGNQPQHF. In DNA, the CDR3 is TGCAGTGCTAAGGCCGGGACAGGGAATCAGCCCCAGCATTTT.

The rearrangement links TRBV20-1 to TRBJ2-3; no clear D. Deletions cut 6 bases from V and 1 base from J, with 11 bases between. Per germline, CDR1 DFQATT and CDR2 SNEGSKA (reference sequence). CDR3 length: 13 residues. The CDR3 nucleotides are TGCAGTGCCCCGCGAAGCGGCACAGATACGCAGTATTTT. As protein: CSAPRSGTDTQYF.

This clonotype was seen many times. The gene calls are TRBV7-2 and TRBJ2-5; 9 nucleotides line up with TRBD2. Trimming removed 5 bases from V and 4 bases from J; junction bases left unmatched: 14. The CDR3 length is 17 residues. Germline V gives CDR1 SGHTA, CDR2 FQGNSA. Here the CDR3 reads CASSPRWREGGGETQYF. CDR3 nucleotide sequence: TGTGCCAGCAGCCCCCGGTGGCGGGAGGGTGGAGGAGAGACCCAGTACTTC. Variable domain in full (rest from reference TRBV7-2 and TRBJ2-5): GAGVSQSPSNKVTEKGKDVELRCDPISGHTALYWYRQSLGQGLEFLIYFQGNSAPDKSGLPSDRFSAERTGGSVSTLTIQRTQQEDSAVYLCASSPRWREGGGETQYFGPGTRLLVL.